This TCR beta chain comes out of a study of blood T cells in healthy people across ages (dated by TCRdb to between 2014 and 2017). About the investigation overall: In model experiments, roughly one uniquely barcoded TCR beta cDNA molecule per two T cells was captured by template switching. Using deep sequencing normalized with unique cDNA molecular identifiers, the study measured how TCR beta repertoire diversity changes with age. Four age groups were formed from the donors: young (average roughly 16 years), middle-aged (approximately 42), aged (roughly 59) and long-lived (about 80). Using the same blood draw, the study looked at two additional independent replicas of 1 million unique cDNA reads for two donors, one aged 18 to 29 and the other aged 80 or older. The study at large found these results: The percentage of naive T cells measured by flow cytometry correlated strongly with observed TCR beta diversity. Because profiling used bulk unsorted PBMCs, naive and antigen-experienced compartments could not be compared conclusively. Compared with the aged group, the long-lived group had more naive CD4+ T cells, fewer expanded clones and increased TCR diversity, a pattern suggesting age selection. The CMV infection status of donors was not known, potentially confounding age-related changes in expanded clonotypes. Observed TCR beta diversity per million T cells fell roughly linearly with age, and a significant reduction was already apparent by age around 40. Estimates of total diversity from one million sequenced T cells were regarded as lower bounds and underestimates.

The approximately 41 donors, aged about 6 to 95 years, were systemically healthy Caucasian individuals from Russia. Each donor gave around 9 milliliters of peripheral blood, collected into EDTA-treated Vacutainer tubes. Ficoll-Paque density-gradient centrifugation was used to isolate PBMCs, with at least 7 million per sample. Total RNA was extracted from PBMCs with Trizol reagent, with at least 6 micrograms obtained per sample. For every donor, flow cytometry on a PBMC aliquot measured the percentage of naive CD45RAhigh/CD27high T cells. The CDR3 numbers 11 residues from cysteine through phenylalanine. Solely the CDR3 DNA is kept, with 33 bases framed from the first base. Via the germline V gene, CDR1 is MNHEY and CDR2 SVGAGI. This clonotype has just a few counts. The clone's antigen remains unknown. Base qualities were left out, and no much larger clone turns up one base away. To prepare the library, 5' RACE was applied. Sequencing used an Illumina HiSeq 2500. The second PCR ran for about 6 to 11 cycles and used a J-beta primer mix along with a sample-barcoded 5' primer. Each TCR beta cDNA molecule received a unique molecular identifier from a template-switch 5' adaptor carrying 12 random nucleotides. At least 3 million CDR3-containing paired-end reads were obtained from each sample. First-strand cDNA synthesis was performed from all RNA using the Mint cDNA synthesis kit, with priming by a TRBC-specific oligonucleotide. Following uracil-DNA glycosylase treatment, all cDNA underwent a first 18-cycle PCR with the universal primers M1SS and BC2_uni_R. The study's processing was this. Normalization of each sample was performed by random selection of 1 million high-quality reads, each carrying a distinct molecular identifier. Reads with shared molecular identifiers were discarded instead of being binned into consensus sequences. MiTCR, with a Q25 quality threshold and the strictest error-elimination algorithm, was used for CDR3 identification, clonotype clustering and error correction. A nonparametric unseen species model with Euler transformation was used to estimate a lower bound on total TCR beta diversity. TCRdb reworked the public reads: Q25 trimming with fastp, MiXCR clone assembly, productive beta chains retained. Each entry merges the rows of one CDR3 protein and shows their most common DNA and genes. None of the V and J calls come from the authors' own analysis; TCRdb made them. The sample records fewer than 800,000 distinct CDR3 sequences, 25% of which are singletons. The top ten hold more than 8% of the sample.

The same specimen was also included in a second study, on T cells of mothers and their children. The second publication reports: Nine systemically healthy Caucasian individuals served as donors, namely three mothers together with their six children. cDNA synthesis used all of the extracted RNA, with 1.5 ug of RNA in each 15 ul reaction. In the second PCR, the M1S primer introduced both the sample barcodes and 2-4 random nucleotides. More than 8 million TCR beta CDR3 reads were obtained from each mother, and about 3 million reads were obtained from each child. Thymic selection shapes the output of TCR recombination in a similar way in related and unrelated pairs, and inherited differences have a minor effect. Normalized repertoire overlap was always found to be slightly, but never significantly, higher in related mother-child pairs than in unrelated mother-child pairs. With a sensitivity of about 100 clones per million clonotypes, no persistent microchimeric T cell clones were detected. The study used deep NGS to compare TCR beta repertoires of mothers and children, seeking features distinguishing related mother-child pairs from unrelated individuals. Mothers averaged approximately 41 +/- 4 years of age and children averaged around 10 +/- 4 years. Libraries were sequenced on Illumina HiSeq 2000 with 100+100 nt paired-end reads after adapter ligation with NEBNext reagents. To prevent cross-contamination, the mother and child libraries were prepared one month apart and sequenced in separate runs. Each donor had between about 450,000 and 2,100,000 distinct TCR beta clonotypes identified. Naive TCR beta clonotypes were estimated from low-frequency clonotypes matched to each donor's FACS-determined naive share, without sorting.

The clonotype was recovered from a boy aged 10-17 years in good health. Rearrangement joined TRBV6-5 to TRBJ2-5; the D gene is unclear. The end of the DNA fits TRBJ2-7 better, so the J call may be wrong. The specimen sequenced was blood. The nucleotide sequence is given as TGTGCCAGCAGTACCCGCTTCGAGCAGTACTTC. It translates to CASSTRFEQYF.